The 8 T cell receptor beta chains given below trace back to one sample, sequenced in a study of shared clonotypes between healthy human individuals. TCRdb's copy holds only in-frame clones and misses some; the assay was immunoSEQ multiplex PCR. The sample includes more than 400,000 clones, approximately 94% seen only once; the top ten take approximately 0.067%. The sequencing input was naive CD4+ T cells sorted from blood. Regarding subset: CD45RA+ positively selected. These receptors all stem from a young woman in good health.

The chain links TRBV7-9 to TRBJ1-3; 9 nucleotides line up with TRBD1. The CDR3 consists of 14 residues. The ends lost 8 bases at V and 3 bases at J; junction bases unmatched: 5. Germline V gene data show CDR1 as SEHNR and CDR2 as FQNEAQ (reference sequence). CDR3: CASGQGTGGNTIYF. CDR3 nucleotides: TGTGCCAGCGGACAGGGGACGGGTGGAAACACCATATATTTT.

This clone is a singleton in its sample. The chain combines TRBV10-3 with TRBJ1-1; the D is unclear. This CDR3 has 14 residues. Trimming pared 0 bases from V and 1 base from J, leaving 6 bases between. Germline V lookup: CDR1 ENHRY, CDR2 SYGVKD. The CDR3 sequence: CAISESLGNTEAFF. DNA of the CDR3: TGTGCCATCAGTGAGTCGCTAGGGAACACTGAAGCTTTCTTT.

The V gene is TRBV28, the J gene TRBJ2-4; TRBD2 might be the D (6 bases). V dropped 8 bases and J dropped 3 bases, with 17 bases sitting between them. Germline V gene lookup returns CDR1 MDHEN and CDR2 SYDVKM. The CDR3 runs to 15 residues. The CDR3 here is CASSSPLEGKNIQYF. The CDR3 nucleotides are TGTGCCAGCTCCTCGCCCCTGGAGGGCAAAAACATTCAGTACTTC.

The rearrangement joins TRBV28 to TRBJ2-7; D gene unclear. V was clipped by 5 bases and J by 5 bases, with 16 bases between them. CDR3 length: 14 amino acids. Germline CDR1 MDHEN, CDR2 SYDVKM. Written as DNA, the CDR3 is TGTGCCAGCAGTCCTGGGGTTGTAAGGGACGAGCAGTACTTC. Translating it yields CASSPGVVRDEQYF.

V and J are TRBV6-5 and TRBJ2-7, with 12 bases aligning to TRBD2. The germline V gene encodes CDR1 MNHEY and CDR2 SVGAGI. This CDR3 is 14 amino acids long. Trimming took 6 bases from V and 6 from J; bases not matched to a gene: 6. CDR3 protein: CASRLAGGPSEQYF. The CDR3 nucleotides read TGTGCCAGCAGGCTAGCGGGAGGGCCGAGCGAGCAGTACTTC.

This chain connects TRBV10-3 to TRBJ2-5; 9 nucleotides align to TRBD2. This CDR3 spans 17 amino acids. Germline values: CDR1 ENHRY, CDR2 SYGVKD. Germline trimming cut 0 bases from V and 2 bases from J; bases unmatched to any gene: 7. CDR3 DNA: TGTGCCATCAGTGAGTCCAGACTAGCGGAGATACAAGAGACCCAGTACTTC. It encodes CAISESRLAEIQETQYF.

The chain links TRBV7-9 to TRBJ1-2, with D uncertain. Germline CDR1 SEHNR, CDR2 FQNEAQ (reference sequence). CDR3 length: 14 residues. With 3 bases removed from V and 0 bases from J, the gap between germline ends came to 8 bases. CDR3 in amino acids: CASSFRGSNYGYTF. DNA for the CDR3: TGTGCCAGCAGCTTTCGGGGATCTAACTATGGCTACACCTTC.

CDR3 residues: CASSYSRDRGWGYTF. The DNA of the CDR3 is TGTGCCAGCAGTTACTCTAGGGACAGGGGTTGGGGCTACACCTTC. This chain joins TRBV6-5 and TRBJ1-2, with 10 bases matching TRBD1. Germline CDR1 is MNHEY and CDR2 is SVGAGI. This CDR3 has 15 residues. V shed 0 bases, J shed 8 bases, and the junction held 6 bases outside the gene matches.